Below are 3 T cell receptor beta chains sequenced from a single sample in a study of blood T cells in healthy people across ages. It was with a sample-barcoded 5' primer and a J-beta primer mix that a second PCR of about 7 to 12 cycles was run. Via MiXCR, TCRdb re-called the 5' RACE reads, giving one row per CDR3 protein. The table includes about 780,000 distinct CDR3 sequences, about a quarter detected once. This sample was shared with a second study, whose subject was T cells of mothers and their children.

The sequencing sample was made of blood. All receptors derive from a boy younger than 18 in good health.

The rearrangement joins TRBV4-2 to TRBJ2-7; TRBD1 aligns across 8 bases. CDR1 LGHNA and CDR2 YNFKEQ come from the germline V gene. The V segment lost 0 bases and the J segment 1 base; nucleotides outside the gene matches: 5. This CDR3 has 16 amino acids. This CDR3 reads CASSQELGTGSYEQYF. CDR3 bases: TGTGCCAGCAGCCAAGAACTAGGGACAGGATCCTACGAGCAGTACTTC.

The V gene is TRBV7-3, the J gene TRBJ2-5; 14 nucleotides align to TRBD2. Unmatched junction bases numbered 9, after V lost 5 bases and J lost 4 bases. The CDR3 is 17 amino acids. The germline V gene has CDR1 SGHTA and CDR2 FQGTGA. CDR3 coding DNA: TGTGCCAGCAGCACTGGACTAGCGGGGGGAGGTCGAGAGACCCAGTACTTC. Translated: CASSTGLAGGGRETQYF.

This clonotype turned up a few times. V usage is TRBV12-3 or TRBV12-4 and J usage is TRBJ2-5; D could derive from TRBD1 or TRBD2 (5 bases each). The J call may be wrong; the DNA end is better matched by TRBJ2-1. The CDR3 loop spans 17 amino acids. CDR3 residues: CASSLDVGAGTYNEQFF. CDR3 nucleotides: TGTGCCAGCAGTTTAGACGTCGGGGCGGGCACCTACAATGAGCAGTTCTTC.